These T cell receptor beta chains were read from a single sample in a study of T cells after yellow fever vaccination. One entry per CDR3 protein results from TCRdb running MiXCR on the 5' RACE reads. The sample contains around 360,000 distinct CDR3 sequences, 11% of which appear only once. The material sequenced was PBMCs, taken on the day of the first yellow fever vaccination. The receptors derive from a man younger than 35 who received the YFV17D yellow fever vaccine. Each CDR3 is given with its conserved first and last residue. The D gene is left open where the match is weak. Rows may omit the clone size; those that give it use once, few, many or a size class.

NA TRBV6-2/TRBV6-3 NA CASSGVSYEQYF
TRBD1 TRBV4-2 NA CASKLEDRENTEAFF
NA TRBV12-3/TRBV12-4 many CASSRRIPGELFF
NA TRBV11-2 NA CASSLSRVGYTF
TRBD2 TRBV20-1 few CSAPPAGGSADTQYF
TRBD1 TRBV29-1 few CSAQAGTGGGDEQFF
NA TRBV6-2/TRBV6-3 few CASSYSGGGGSYNEQFF
NA TRBV30 NA CAWMSLRRTDTQYF
TRBD1 TRBV2 NA CASPPGWAGGTEAFF
NA TRBV7-8 NA CASSLQQNSPLHF
NA TRBV29-1 NA CSVDQSGQETQYF
TRBD1 TRBV4-3 NA CASSVRGQANTGELFF
TRBD2 TRBV19 many CASISGGAYNEQFF
NA TRBV24-1 few CATSATRGRYNEQFF
NA TRBV27 few CASSRGLPYEQYF
TRBD2 TRBV6-1 few CASSAGGASYNEQFF
TRBD2 TRBV20-1 many CSAGRLAGGWETQYF
NA TRBV6-5 few CASSYSGGILSYGYTF
NA TRBV4-2 NA CASSQDTGDEQYF
NA TRBV11-2 NA CASSLEGVVPGEQYF
NA TRBV10-3 many CAISDGQTYEQYF
NA TRBV6-1 NA CASTDINTGELFF
TRBD1 TRBV4-1 NA CASSRASDRDLWEQYF
TRBD1 TRBV6-4 NA CASSATGDLRYGYTF
TRBD1 TRBV28 few CASGELTGAGNQPQHF
NA TRBV20-1 NA CSAPDSHSYEQYF
NA TRBV3-2 NA CASSARGSGTEAFF
TRBD1 TRBV7-9 few CASSVGQGGEKLFF
TRBD1 TRBV5-1 NA CASSLEVWPDREIPNTEAFF
TRBD1 TRBV9 few CASSSDRGLSTDTQYF
TRBD2 TRBV6-2/TRBV6-3 NA CASLGPRRPSRGGSSYNEQFF
NA TRBV6-2/TRBV6-3 few CASSLGLTISGANVLTF
TRBD1 TRBV9 NA CASSAHARDRSLYLSGNTIYF
NA TRBV6-1 few CASSEEQRQSHTF
TRBD2 TRBV5-1 few CASSLRRLAGRSSYNEQFF
NA TRBV9 NA CASSLRTQGSYNEQFF
TRBD1 TRBV7-9 few CASSFRTGEDGYTF
NA TRBV5-1 NA CASSLGAAGELFF
NA TRBV5-1 NA CASSLGLQNMNTEAFF
NA TRBV9 NA CASSRGGFATNEKLFF
TRBD2 TRBV5-1 NA CASSSSIAGFLADTQYF
TRBD2 TRBV20-1 few CSARPPQGQRGGGGTQYF
NA TRBV10-2 NA CASRRGDGNQPQHF
NA TRBV4-2 NA CASSHSGPSLIGDTEAFF
NA TRBV5-1 NA CASSLYGPGTDNNEQFF
NA TRBV6-5 once CASSTGFGYTF
NA TRBV7-3 NA CASSSTVDTEAFF
NA TRBV7-2 NA CASSLALPDTQYF
NA TRBV18 few CASSPREEGAEQYF
NA TRBV5-5 NA CASSLYPTWVGELFF